Below, 18 T cell receptor beta chains from the same sample are listed, as sequenced in a study of T cell changes during pregnancy in multiple sclerosis. Using immunoSEQ multiplex PCR, the repertoire was profiled, and TCRdb retains in-frame clones only, with some absent. The repertoire holds 60,000 to 90,000 clones, with about 92% as singletons. The source was peripheral blood, collected after pregnancy. All receptors come from a female donor in good health, enrolled as a control in a pregnancy study.

V is TRBV11-2 and J is TRBJ2-5; TRBD2 is a possible D gene (6 bases). Germline V CDR1 and CDR2: SGHAT, FQNNGV. The V end was cut by 4 bases, the J end by 7 bases, with 13 bases between. The CDR3 extends over 13 amino acids. In DNA form, the CDR3 reads TGTGCCAGCAGCTCGACTAGATCGGGGACCCAGTACTTC. Its translation is CASSSTRSGTQYF.

The rearrangement joins TRBV11-2 to TRBJ2-7, with TRBD2 matching over 11 bases. The germline CDR1 and CDR2 sequences are SGHAT and FQNNGV. CDR3 length: 13 residues. J lost 6 bases, V lost 3 bases, and 1 base had no gene match. CDR3 bases: TGTGCCAGCAGCTTCCTAGCGGGGGGCGAGCAGTACTTC. It encodes CASSFLAGGEQYF.

In this sample, this clone turned up once. V gene TRBV7-2 combines with J gene TRBJ2-7, with a weak D call TRBD2 (5 bases). This CDR3 has 15 residues. The ends were cut back, 0 bases at V and 7 bases at J, with 16 bases in the middle. Germline V gene lookup returns CDR1 SGHTA and CDR2 FQGNSA. For the CDR3, the DNA is TGTGCCAGCAGCTTAGCGGACTCCTCTCCCTGGGAGCAGTACTTC. The encoded protein is CASSLADSSPWEQYF.

The table lists this clone with a few counts. The V and J genes are TRBV6-1 and TRBJ1-4; D is undetermined. This CDR3 is built from 13 residues. Trimming removed 8 bases at V and 8 bases at J, with 15 bases between. Germline CDR1 and CDR2: MNHNS and SASEGT. The CDR3 reads CASLGMLVEKLFF. The CDR3 nucleotides read TGTGCCAGCCTGGGCATGTTGGTCGAAAAACTGTTTTTT.

CDR3 nucleotide sequence: TGTGCCAGCAGCGTAGGAGCCTCACCGAACACTGAAGCTTTCTTT. This codes for CASSVGASPNTEAFF. The rearrangement joins TRBV9 to TRBJ1-1; D is uncertain. Deletions cut 0 bases from V and 1 base from J, with 10 bases between. Germline CDR1 SGDLS, CDR2 YYNGEE. This CDR3 is 15 amino acids long. Together with reference TRBV9 and TRBJ1-1, the CDR3 gives the full variable domain: DSGVTQTPKHLITATGQRVTLRCSPRSGDLSVYWYQQSLDQGLQFLIQYYNGEERAKGNILERFSAQQFPDLHSELNLSSLELGDSALYFCASSVGASPNTEAFFGQGTRLTVV.

The V and J genes are TRBV11-2 and TRBJ2-1; D call uncertain. The germline V gene has CDR1 SGHAT and CDR2 FQNNGV. This CDR3 contains 11 residues. Trimming left V 6 bases short and J 7 bases short, with 7 bases between. The CDR3 reads CASRRWNEQFF. CDR3 bases: TGTGCCAGCAGGCGGTGGAATGAGCAGTTCTTC.

This sequence joins TRBV9 and TRBJ2-1; tentative D call: TRBD1 (6 bases). Trimming shortened V by 0 bases and J by 10 bases, and 14 bases separated the two germline ends. CDR3 size: 14 residues. CDR1 SGDLS and CDR2 YYNGEE come from the germline V gene. This chain's CDR3 is CASSVDPLDREQFF. The CDR3 bases are TGTGCCAGCAGCGTAGACCCACTCGACAGGGAGCAGTTCTTC.

The chain recombines TRBV5-4 with TRBJ1-2; 11 bases agree with TRBD1. Per germline, CDR1 SGHNT and CDR2 YYREEE (reference sequence). CDR3 length: 15 residues. Germline trimming cut 5 bases from V and 4 bases from J; bases unmatched to any gene: 7. CDR3 region: CASSRPGQGGYGYTF. CDR3 coding DNA: TGTGCCAGCAGTCGGCCGGGACAGGGGGGCTATGGCTACACCTTC.

The J gene is TRBJ2-7, the V gene TRBV27; D remains ambiguous. In germline, CDR1 is MNHEY, CDR2 SMNVEV (reference sequence). V was clipped by 2 bases and J by 2 bases, with 7 bases between them. This CDR3 region has 13 residues. The CDR3: CASSLNSAYEQYF. The CDR3 nucleotides read TGTGCCAGCAGTTTAAATTCCGCCTACGAGCAGTACTTC.

V gene TRBV19 combines with J gene TRBJ1-2, with D hard to call. Germline V gene sequence: CDR1 LNHDA, CDR2 SQIVND (reference sequence). The CDR3 covers 12 residues. Trimming took 8 bases from V and 4 from J, leaving 11 bases between them. The CDR3 nucleotides are TGTGCCAGTTGGTGGTGGCCCTATGGCTACACCTTC. Translation gives CASWWWPYGYTF.

The table lists this clone with a count of one. The V gene is TRBV18, the J gene TRBJ2-7; D is possibly TRBD2 (6 bases). The CDR3 length is 13 residues. Germline assignment: CDR1 KGHSH and CDR2 LQKENI. V lost 4 bases, J lost 0 bases, and 7 bases lay in between. CDR3 sequence: CASSLADSYEQYF. The CDR3 bases are TGTGCCAGCTCACTAGCGGACTCCTACGAGCAGTACTTC.

This chain connects TRBV25-1 to TRBJ2-1; D might be TRBD1 (6 bases). Per germline, CDR1 MGHDK and CDR2 SYGVNS. Trimming removed 4 bases from V and 8 bases from J, with 24 bases in between. This CDR3 comprises 17 residues. This CDR3 reads CASSGMNRDGSWDEQFF. The CDR3 region has the DNA TGTGCCAGCAGTGGGATGAACAGGGACGGCTCGTGGGATGAGCAGTTCTTC. The variable domain in full, with the rest retrieved from reference TRBV25-1 and TRBJ2-1, is EADIYQTPRYLVIGTGKKITLECSQTMGHDKMYWYQQDPGMELHLIHYSYGVNSTEKGDLSSESTVSRIRTEHFPLTLESARPSHTSQYLCASSGMNRDGSWDEQFFGPGTRLTVL.

V is TRBV4-1 and J is TRBJ2-5; D unclear. Between the trimmed V and J ends, which lost 0 bases and 5 bases, there was a span of 4 bases. Germline V gives CDR1 MGHRA, CDR2 YSYEKL. CDR3 size: 12 residues. The CDR3 protein is CASSQDRETQYF. DNA for the CDR3: TGCGCCAGCAGCCAAGACCGGGAGACCCAGTACTTC.

The chain employs TRBV18 and TRBJ1-1; D remains unclear. V was trimmed by 2 bases and J by 3 bases, leaving 4 bases between them. CDR3 length: 12 residues. Germline V CDR1 and CDR2: KGHSH, LQKENI. Here the CDR3 DNA reads TGTGCCAGCTCACCATCGTACACTGAAGCTTTCTTT. Its protein is CASSPSYTEAFF.

This chain connects TRBV20-1 to TRBJ2-7, with unresolved D. The length of the CDR3 is 10 residues. Trimming removed 6 bases from V and 3 bases from J, with 6 bases in between. Per the germline V gene, CDR1 is DFQATT and CDR2 is SNEGSKA (reference sequence). The CDR3 spells CSAQIYEQYF. The CDR3 DNA sequence: TGCAGTGCCCAAATCTACGAGCAGTACTTC.

The V call is TRBV28, the J call TRBJ2-1; no clear D. The germline V gene encodes CDR1 MDHEN and CDR2 SYDVKM. With 2 bases removed from V and 10 bases from J, the gap between germline ends came to 21 bases. The CDR3 contains 16 residues. CDR3 sequence reads: CASSLGSHPPVGEQFF. The CDR3 nucleotides are TGTGCCAGCAGTTTAGGCAGCCACCCCCCGGTGGGCGAGCAGTTCTTC.

This rearrangement joins TRBV4-2 to TRBJ2-6; perhaps TRBD2 as D (6 bases). This CDR3 region has 17 residues. Germline-derived CDR1 and CDR2 are LGHNA and YNFKEQ. The germline V and J ends were trimmed by 3 bases and 4 bases, with 16 bases remaining between them. CDR3 nucleotide sequence: TGTGCCAGCAGCCAGCGGGAAACCTCGCTGGGGGCCAACGTCCTGACTTTC. Translation: CASSQRETSLGANVLTF.

The chain joins TRBV11-2 to TRBJ2-7; D uncertain. Germline lookup yields CDR1 SGHAT and CDR2 FQNNGV. Trimming cost V 2 bases and J 3 bases, with 5 bases left between them. The CDR3 is made up of 12 amino acids. CDR3 DNA: TGTGCCAGCAGCTTAACGGGCTACGAGCAGTACTTC. It codes for CASSLTGYEQYF.